These 21 T cell receptor beta chains came from one sample sequenced in a study of OX40 agonist ivuxolimab in advanced cancers. Libraries were prepared by immunoSEQ multiplex PCR; TCRdb keeps only in-frame clonotypes and omits some of them. The table shows about 51,000 clones, with approximately 80% occurring only once. This sample comprised CD4+ or CD8+ T cells sorted from blood, obtained in a trial of the OX40 agonist ivuxolimab. The receptors were gathered from an adult with an advanced solid tumor such as melanoma, head and neck, liver or kidney cancer.

As DNA, the CDR3 is TGTGCCAGCAGCTACCGGGACTCCCTCGAGCAGTACTTC. Translation gives CASSYRDSLEQYF. The rearrangement links TRBV6-5 to TRBJ2-7; D may be TRBD2 (6 bases). This CDR3 has 13 residues. Germline V gene sequence: CDR1 MNHEY, CDR2 SVGAGI. Between the trimmed V and J ends, which lost 6 bases and 6 bases, there was a span of 15 bases.

The chain is built from TRBV25-1 and TRBJ2-7, with TRBD1 identical over 9 bases. With V trimmed by 6 bases and J by 2 bases, 8 bases remained unmatched. Per germline, CDR1 MGHDK and CDR2 SYGVNS. This CDR3 is 15 amino acids long. The CDR3, as DNA: TGTGCCAGCAGGGACCCGGGACAGGGTACCTACGAGCAGTACTTC. Translating it yields CASRDPGQGTYEQYF.

V usage is TRBV11-2 and J usage is TRBJ2-2; 8 nucleotides agree with TRBD2. J lost 4 bases, V lost 1 base, and 2 bases had no gene match. CDR3 length equals 15 residues. Germline loops: CDR1 SGHAT, CDR2 FQNNGV. CDR3 in DNA: TGTGCCAGCAGCTTAGTGGCGGGGGGCACCGGGGAGCTGTTTTTT. It encodes CASSLVAGGTGELFF.

V gene TRBV4-3 combines with J gene TRBJ2-6; the D call may be TRBD1 or TRBD2 (6 bases each). CDR3 size: 16 residues. Trimming stripped 0 bases from V and 4 bases from J, with 10 bases between. Germline V gene lookup returns CDR1 LGHNA and CDR2 YSLEER. For the CDR3, the DNA is TGCGCCAGCAGCCAAGATTCGGGGGCCGGGGCCAACGTCCTGACTTTC. Translated: CASSQDSGAGANVLTF.

The CDR3 protein is CASSLGGPYEQYF. The CDR3 DNA reads as TGTGCCAGCAGCTTGGGGGGCCCGTACGAGCAGTACTTC. This rearrangement joins TRBV5-8 to TRBJ2-7; TRBD1 is a possible D gene (5 bases). CDR1 and CDR2 from the germline V gene are SGHTS and YDEGEE. V dropped 0 bases and J dropped 4 bases, with 8 bases sitting between them. The CDR3 has 13 amino acids.

This clone was observed once. The chain has TRBV10-3 and TRBJ1-1; no clear D gene. Deletions cut 10 bases from V and 1 base from J, with 13 bases between. The CDR3 has 13 amino acids. From germline, CDR1 is ENHRY and CDR2 SYGVKD. CDR3 sequence reads: CATKRPGNTEAFF. CDR3 coding DNA: TGTGCCACCAAAAGACCGGGGAACACTGAAGCTTTCTTT.

This clone was found many times. The chain is built from TRBV27 and TRBJ1-1, with 8 nucleotides matching TRBD1. V was clipped by 7 bases and J by 4 bases; unmatched bases: 5. CDR1 and CDR2 (germline): MNHEY, SMNVEV (reference sequence). This CDR3 comprises 13 residues. The CDR3 nucleotides read TGTGCCAGCAAAGGACAGGGTCTCACTGAAGCTTTCTTT. Translation: CASKGQGLTEAFF.

V usage is TRBV19 and J usage is TRBJ2-1; no reliable D call. The V and J ends lost 2 bases and 4 bases respectively, with 6 bases between them. Germline lookup yields CDR1 LNHDA and CDR2 SQIVND (reference sequence). The CDR3 runs to 13 residues. The chain's CDR3 is CASSIRVYNEQFF. CDR3 nucleotides: TGTGCCAGTAGTATACGCGTTTACAATGAGCAGTTCTTC.

This clone appeared a single time. The chain links TRBV19 to TRBJ1-1; TRBD1 matches at 8 bases. V shed 3 bases and J 4 bases; nucleotides not matched to a gene: 1. The CDR3 runs 13 residues. Germline V lookup: CDR1 LNHDA, CDR2 SQIVND (reference sequence). Here the CDR3 reads CASSMGTGTEAFF. In DNA, the CDR3 is TGTGCCAGTAGTATGGGGACAGGCACTGAAGCTTTCTTT.

The V gene is TRBV7-2, the J gene TRBJ2-7; D is unresolved. V dropped 0 bases and J dropped 3 bases, with 3 bases sitting between them. This CDR3 spans 12 amino acids. Germline V gene sequence: CDR1 SGHTA, CDR2 FQGNSA. CDR3 bases: TGTGCCAGCAGCTTAGCCAACTACGAGCAGTACTTC. Protein product: CASSLANYEQYF.

V gene TRBV30 combines with J gene TRBJ1-2, with 7 nucleotides matching TRBD1. Germline V CDR1 and CDR2: GTSNPN, SVGIG (reference sequence). The CDR3 is 12 amino acids. V trimming: 4 bases; J trimming: 13 bases; junction bases outside the gene matches: 12. The CDR3 spells CAWKSVEGAGTF. The CDR3 coding sequence is TGTGCCTGGAAGTCTGTGGAGGGGGCAGGCACCTTC.

The chain is built from TRBV9 and TRBJ2-7; TRBD1 aligns across 10 bases. The V gene's germline CDR1 is SGDLS and CDR2 YYNGEE. The CDR3 loop spans 15 amino acids. V shed 3 bases and J 5 bases; nucleotides not matched to a gene: 8. The CDR3 bases are TGTGCCAGCAGCGCCGCGCTGACAGGGGGCAACGAGCAGTACTTC. Its translation: CASSAALTGGNEQYF.

The chain uses TRBV27 and TRBJ1-5; no clear D gene. V lost 5 bases, J lost 1 base, and 12 bases lay in between. The CDR3 totals 15 residues. CDR1 is MNHEY, CDR2 SMNVEV, per germline (reference sequence). CDR3 nucleotides: TGTGCCAGCAGTAGGCTGGGCCCAAGCAATCAGCCCCAGCATTTT. Protein sequence: CASSRLGPSNQPQHF.

J is TRBJ2-7 and V is TRBV20-1, with D unresolved. The ends were cut back, 1 base at V and 2 bases at J, with 0 bases in the middle. The CDR3 is 10 residues long. Germline V gene sequence: CDR1 DFQATT, CDR2 SNEGSKA (reference sequence). The CDR3 loop is CSARAYEQYF. The CDR3 DNA reads as TGCAGTGCTAGAGCCTACGAGCAGTACTTC.

The chain has TRBV25-1 and TRBJ1-1; D gene unclear. The length of the CDR3 is 14 residues. CDR1 is MGHDK, CDR2 SYGVNS, per germline. Trimming took 0 bases from V and 1 from J, leaving 6 bases between them. CDR3 in amino acids: CASSEYYGNTEAFF. CDR3 nucleotides: TGTGCCAGCAGTGAATATTATGGGAACACTGAAGCTTTCTTT.

This clone was found once. The chain uses TRBV28 and TRBJ1-2, with a weak D call TRBD1 (5 bases). Between the trimmed V and J ends, which lost 6 bases and 0 bases, there was a span of 20 bases. Germline CDR1 MDHEN, CDR2 SYDVKM. The CDR3 runs 17 residues. The CDR3: CASSGQQRDLANYGYTF. CDR3 DNA sequence: TGTGCCAGCAGCGGACAACAGAGGGACCTAGCTAACTATGGCTACACCTTC.

The chain has TRBV19 and TRBJ1-1; 8 bases line up with TRBD1. The V segment lost 8 bases and the J segment 5 bases; nucleotides outside the gene matches: 4. The CDR3 spans 12 residues. Germline V gene lookup returns CDR1 LNHDA and CDR2 SQIVND (reference sequence). In DNA, the CDR3 is TGTGCCAGTCGGACAGGGAAAACTGAAGCTTTCTTT. Translating gives CASRTGKTEAFF. Filled out from reference TRBV19 and TRBJ1-1, the complete variable domain reads DGGITQSPKYLFRKEGQNVTLSCEQNLNHDAMYWYRQDPGQGLRLIYYSQIVNDFQKGDIAEGYSVSREKKESFPLTVTSAQKNPTAFYLCASRTGKTEAFFGQGTRLTVV.

The V call is TRBV30, the J call TRBJ1-5; D remains unclear. This CDR3 is 12 amino acids long. Germline CDR1 and CDR2: GTSNPN and SVGIG (reference sequence). Trimming removed 0 bases from V and 4 bases from J, with 4 bases in between. CDR3 DNA: TGTGCCTGGAGTGTCGGGAATCAGCCCCAGCATTTT. This encodes CAWSVGNQPQHF. The full variable domain, its missing parts supplied by reference TRBV30 and TRBJ1-5, is SQTIHQWPATLVQPVGSPLSLECTVEGTSNPNLYWYRQAAGRGLQLLFYSVGIGQISSEVPQNLSASRPQDRQFILSSKKLLLSDSGFYLCAWSVGNQPQHFGDGTRLSIL.

The rearrangement uses TRBV7-6 and TRBJ2-7, with D possibly TRBD1 on 6 matching bases. Germline CDR1 reads SGHVS; CDR2 reads FNYEAQ. Trimming cost V 5 bases and J 5 bases, with 13 bases left between them. The CDR3 has 13 residues. CDR3 nucleotide sequence: TGTGCCAGCAGCCCGACAGGTGAACACGAGCAGTACTTC. This sequence encodes CASSPTGEHEQYF.

The J gene is TRBJ2-6, the V gene TRBV7-2; 8 positions agree with TRBD1. CDR3 length: 18 residues. V was clipped by 5 bases and J by 2 bases; unmatched bases: 11. Germline-derived CDR1 and CDR2 are SGHTA and FQGNSA. Here the CDR3 reads CASSPRTGKEAGANVLTF. The CDR3 DNA reads TGTGCCAGCAGCCCCCGGACAGGGAAGGAGGCTGGGGCCAACGTCCTGACTTTC.

The chain employs TRBV9 and TRBJ2-2; D perhaps matches TRBD1 (5 bases). The germline gives CDR1 SGDLS, CDR2 YYNGEE. This CDR3 has 14 residues. The germline V and J ends were trimmed by 1 base and 7 bases, with 11 bases remaining between them. The CDR3 reads CASSVFRAGGELFF. CDR3 nucleotide sequence: TGTGCCAGCAGCGTATTCAGGGCCGGCGGGGAGCTGTTTTTT.